A single sample is the source of the 5 T cell receptor beta chains below, sequenced in a study of blood T cell repertoires in COVID-19. TCRdb's table, derived via immunoSEQ multiplex PCR, lists solely in-frame clones and lacks some. Among over 20,000 clones listed, roughly 72% were seen once. The sample comprised peripheral blood. These receptors all come from a woman aged 80 or over with acute or convalescent COVID-19.

The rearrangement uses TRBV24-1 and TRBJ1-4, with D uncertain. Trimming stripped 5 bases from V and 3 bases from J, with 18 bases between. The CDR3 has 17 residues. Germline V CDR1 and CDR2: KGHDR, SFDVKD. The CDR3 sequence is CATSAHSRPSPNEKLFF. The CDR3 DNA sequence: TGTGCCACCAGTGCCCATTCGCGCCCGAGCCCTAATGAAAAACTGTTTTTT.

This chain connects TRBV18 to TRBJ2-7; the D is unclear. CDR3 size: 12 residues. Germline V gene sequence: CDR1 KGHSH, CDR2 LQKENI. V shed 2 bases and J shed 6 bases, with 8 bases lying between them. The DNA of the CDR3 is TGTGCCAGCTCACCAACCAGTGGCGAGCAGTACTTC. This encodes CASSPTSGEQYF.

The V gene is TRBV18, the J gene TRBJ1-2, with D maybe TRBD1 (5 bases). Germline-derived CDR1 and CDR2 are KGHSH and LQKENI. The V and J ends lost 3 bases and 4 bases respectively, with 15 bases between them. CDR3 length: 15 residues. The CDR3 region has the DNA TGTGCCAGCTCACCGGATGGGGCGTCTGGCTATGGCTACACCTTC. Translated, it gives CASSPDGASGYGYTF.

The CDR3 is CASSQVGQGISEAFF. CDR3 bases: TGCGCCAGCAGCCAGGTAGGACAGGGAATCTCTGAAGCTTTCTTT. The J gene is TRBJ1-1, the V gene TRBV4-1, with 8 nucleotides matching TRBD1. This CDR3 has 15 residues. Germline lookup yields CDR1 MGHRA and CDR2 YSYEKL. V shed 3 bases and J 6 bases; nucleotides not matched to a gene: 9.

The chain is built from TRBV5-6 and TRBJ2-2; 8 nucleotides match TRBD2. This CDR3 region has 16 residues. V was pared by 2 bases and J by 2 bases, with 5 bases of the junction left unmatched. Germline V gene sequence: CDR1 SGHDT, CDR2 YYEEEE. The CDR3 bases are TGTGCCAGCAGCTTACCAAGCGGGAGAAACACCGGGGAGCTGTTTTTT. Encoded protein: CASSLPSGRNTGELFF.